This is a list of T cell receptor beta chains from one sample in a study of Graves' ophthalmopathy and Graves' hyperthyroidism. MiXCR, applied by TCRdb to the multiplex PCR reads, yields one record per CDR3 protein. The sample contains about 740,000 distinct CDR3 sequences, roughly two fifths of which appear only once. The source material was peripheral blood. Source of these receptors: an adult man with Graves' ophthalmopathy. The CDR3 runs from the conserved cysteine through the conserved F or W. Each record gives: clone size, D gene, CDR3 length, V gene, J gene, CDR3 DNA, CDR3 protein. The D gene is left open where the match is weak. Some rows have no size entry. The others give once, few or many, or a class for an expanded clone.

clone size: many; D gene: -; CDR3 length: 13; V gene: TRBV6-5; J gene: TRBJ1-2; CDR3 DNA: TGTGCCAGCAGTAAAGGTGAAAGCTATGGCTACACCTTC; CDR3 protein: CASSKGESYGYTF
clone size: few; D gene: -; CDR3 length: 12; V gene: TRBV7-9; J gene: TRBJ1-6; CDR3 DNA: TGTGCCAGCTCACAGCCTAATTCACCCCTCCACTTT; CDR3 protein: CASSQPNSPLHF
clone size: many; D gene: -; CDR3 length: 14; V gene: TRBV10-3; J gene: TRBJ1-2; CDR3 DNA: TGTGCCATCAGTGAGAACAGAGAATTATATGGCTACACCTTC; CDR3 protein: CAISENRELYGYTF
clone size: -; D gene: TRBD1; CDR3 length: 11; V gene: TRBV6-1; J gene: TRBJ1-1; CDR3 DNA: TGTGCCAGCAGCCGGACAGGAGAAGCTTCCTTT; CDR3 protein: CASSRTGEASF
clone size: -; D gene: TRBD1; CDR3 length: 15; V gene: TRBV10-3; J gene: TRBJ1-5; CDR3 DNA: TGTGCCACCAAACCCGGGACAGGGGGCAATCAGCCCCAGCATTTT; CDR3 protein: CATKPGTGGNQPQHF
clone size: -; D gene: -; CDR3 length: 15; V gene: TRBV29-1; J gene: TRBJ2-7; CDR3 DNA: TGCAGCGTTGAAGGGGGTGCAGGGGTCGCCCACGAGCAGTACTTC; CDR3 protein: CSVEGGAGVAHEQYF
clone size: -; D gene: -; CDR3 length: 12; V gene: TRBV10-3; J gene: TRBJ1-5; CDR3 DNA: TGTGCCACCAACTGGGTCAATCAGCCCCAGCATTTT; CDR3 protein: CATNWVNQPQHF
clone size: once; D gene: -; CDR3 length: 15; V gene: TRBV7-9; J gene: TRBJ2-2; CDR3 DNA: TGCGCCAGCAGCCCTAGCTCCGGCATTCCCGGGGAGCTGTTTTTT; CDR3 protein: CASSPSSGIPGELFF
clone size: -; D gene: TRBD1; CDR3 length: 16; V gene: TRBV24-1; J gene: TRBJ1-5; CDR3 DNA: TGTGCCAGCAGTTTATCGGGACAGGGGCTCTATCAGCCCCAGCATTTT; CDR3 protein: CASSLSGQGLYQPQHF
clone size: few; D gene: -; CDR3 length: 12; V gene: TRBV12-3/TRBV12-4; J gene: TRBJ1-2; CDR3 DNA: TGTGCCAGCACCCCCGGCGGGGCAGGCTACACCTTC; CDR3 protein: CASTPGGAGYTF
clone size: many; D gene: -; CDR3 length: 13; V gene: TRBV20-1; J gene: TRBJ2-5; CDR3 DNA: TGCAGTGCTAGATCCCCCCCGGTGGAGACCCAGTACTTC; CDR3 protein: CSARSPPVETQYF
clone size: -; D gene: -; CDR3 length: 15; V gene: TRBV25-1; J gene: TRBJ2-6; CDR3 DNA: TGTGCCAGCAGTTGGCCTAACTCTGGGGCCAACGTCCTGACTTTC; CDR3 protein: CASSWPNSGANVLTF
clone size: -; D gene: -; CDR3 length: 13; V gene: TRBV7-6; J gene: TRBJ2-7; CDR3 DNA: TGTGCCTGGAGCGGGTTCCAGGTCTACGAGCAGTACTTC; CDR3 protein: CAWSGFQVYEQYF
clone size: -; D gene: TRBD1; CDR3 length: 16; V gene: TRBV19; J gene: TRBJ2-2; CDR3 DNA: TGTGCCAGTAGTCGTCCCGGGACAGGGGGCACCGGGGAGCTGTTTTTT; CDR3 protein: CASSRPGTGGTGELFF
clone size: few; D gene: -; CDR3 length: 15; V gene: TRBV20-1; J gene: TRBJ1-6; CDR3 DNA: TGCAGTGCTCCCGACAGGAGCTCCTATAATTCACCCCTCCACTTT; CDR3 protein: CSAPDRSSYNSPLHF
clone size: -; D gene: -; CDR3 length: 13; V gene: TRBV11-3; J gene: TRBJ1-1; CDR3 DNA: TGTGCCAGCAGCCAAGGGGAGGGGAGACAAGCTTTCTTT; CDR3 protein: CASSQGEGRQAFF
clone size: few; D gene: -; CDR3 length: 15; V gene: TRBV12-3/TRBV12-4; J gene: TRBJ1-5; CDR3 DNA: TGTGCCAGCAGCCCCGGGGGTGAGGGGCCTCAGCCCCAGCATTTT; CDR3 protein: CASSPGGEGPQPQHF
clone size: once; D gene: -; CDR3 length: 13; V gene: TRBV10-3; J gene: TRBJ1-5; CDR3 DNA: TGTGCCATCAGCTTACAGGGTAATCAGCCCCAGCATTTT; CDR3 protein: CAISLQGNQPQHF
clone size: -; D gene: -; CDR3 length: 17; V gene: TRBV5-1; J gene: TRBJ1-6; CDR3 DNA: TGCGCCAGCAGCTTGGAAGGGAGTAGCTCCTATAATTCACCCCTCCACTTT; CDR3 protein: CASSLEGSSSYNSPLHF
clone size: -; D gene: -; CDR3 length: 17; V gene: TRBV5-1; J gene: TRBJ1-2; CDR3 DNA: TGCGCCAGCAGCTTGCAGCCCACAGCCGTAGGGAACTATGGCTACACCTTC; CDR3 protein: CASSLQPTAVGNYGYTF
clone size: -; D gene: -; CDR3 length: 14; V gene: TRBV10-3; J gene: TRBJ1-4; CDR3 DNA: TGTGCCATCAGTGAAGGGGCAGCGGGAGAAAAACTGTTTTTT; CDR3 protein: CAISEGAAGEKLFF
clone size: many; D gene: -; CDR3 length: 12; V gene: TRBV20-1; J gene: TRBJ1-3; CDR3 DNA: TGCAGTGCTAGAGCGGGGGGGGACACCATATATTTT; CDR3 protein: CSARAGGDTIYF
clone size: -; D gene: -; CDR3 length: 17; V gene: TRBV10-3; J gene: TRBJ1-2; CDR3 DNA: TGTGCCATCAGTGAAACCGCGTTCAGGGATTTTAGCTATGGCTACACCTTC; CDR3 protein: CAISETAFRDFSYGYTF
clone size: -; D gene: -; CDR3 length: 19; V gene: TRBV2; J gene: TRBJ1-5; CDR3 DNA: TGTGCCAGCAGTTCTATCCGTGGGGGACGGGAAGGTGGCAATCAGCCCCAGCATTTT; CDR3 protein: CASSSIRGGREGGNQPQHF
clone size: -; D gene: TRBD2; CDR3 length: 15; V gene: TRBV7-9; J gene: TRBJ2-2; CDR3 DNA: TGTGCCAGCACCCTCGTACTAGCGGACACCGGGGAGCTGTTTTTT; CDR3 protein: CASTLVLADTGELFF
clone size: few; D gene: TRBD1; CDR3 length: 14; V gene: TRBV29-1; J gene: TRBJ2-2; CDR3 DNA: TGCAGCGTTACCCACAGGGGTGGAACCGGGGAGCTGTTTTTT; CDR3 protein: CSVTHRGGTGELFF
clone size: once; D gene: -; CDR3 length: 16; V gene: TRBV10-3; J gene: TRBJ2-3; CDR3 DNA: TGTGCCATCAGTGACGTCAGGGGGGTTGGCACAGATACGCAGTATTTT; CDR3 protein: CAISDVRGVGTDTQYF
clone size: few; D gene: TRBD1; CDR3 length: 16; V gene: TRBV19; J gene: TRBJ2-5; CDR3 DNA: TGTGCCAGTAGTCCTCGGACAGGCAGCAGGGGAGAGACCCAGTACTTC; CDR3 protein: CASSPRTGSRGETQYF
clone size: -; D gene: TRBD1; CDR3 length: 16; V gene: TRBV7-2; J gene: TRBJ2-7; CDR3 DNA: TGTGCCAGCAGCCATAGAGGACAGGGGGCGCACGACGAGCAGTACTTC; CDR3 protein: CASSHRGQGAHDEQYF
clone size: few; D gene: -; CDR3 length: 13; V gene: TRBV9; J gene: TRBJ1-3; CDR3 DNA: TGTGCCAGCAGCTCCTTTCCTGGAAACACCATATATTTT; CDR3 protein: CASSSFPGNTIYF
clone size: -; D gene: -; CDR3 length: 14; V gene: TRBV20-1; J gene: TRBJ1-1; CDR3 DNA: TGCAGTGCTAGAGTGGGGAACCCCAACACTGAAGCTTTCTTT; CDR3 protein: CSARVGNPNTEAFF
clone size: few; D gene: -; CDR3 length: 14; V gene: TRBV28; J gene: TRBJ1-1; CDR3 DNA: TGTGCCAGCACAGCCACAGGGATGAACACTGAAGCTTTCTTT; CDR3 protein: CASTATGMNTEAFF
clone size: -; D gene: -; CDR3 length: 13; V gene: TRBV19; J gene: TRBJ1-1; CDR3 DNA: TGTGCCAGTAGTACGCGCCGGGGAACTGAAGCTTTCTTT; CDR3 protein: CASSTRRGTEAFF
clone size: -; D gene: -; CDR3 length: 16; V gene: TRBV7-6; J gene: TRBJ2-5; CDR3 DNA: TGTGCCAGCGGCTTGGGCCTGGTCCAGGGGGGAGAGACCCAGTACTTC; CDR3 protein: CASGLGLVQGGETQYF